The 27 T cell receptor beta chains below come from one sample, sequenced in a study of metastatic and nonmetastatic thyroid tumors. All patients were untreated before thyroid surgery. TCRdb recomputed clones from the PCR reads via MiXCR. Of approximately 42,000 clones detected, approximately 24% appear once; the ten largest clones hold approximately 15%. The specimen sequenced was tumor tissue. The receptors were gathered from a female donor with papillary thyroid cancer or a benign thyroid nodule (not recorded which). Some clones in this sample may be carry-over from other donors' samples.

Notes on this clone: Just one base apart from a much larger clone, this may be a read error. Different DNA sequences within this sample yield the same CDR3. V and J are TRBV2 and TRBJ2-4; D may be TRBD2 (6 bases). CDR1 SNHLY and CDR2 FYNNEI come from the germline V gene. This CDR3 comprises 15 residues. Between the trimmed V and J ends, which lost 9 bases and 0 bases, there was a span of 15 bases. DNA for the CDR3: TGTGCCAGTAGTCCTAGCGAGTTAGCCAAAAACATTCAGTACTTC. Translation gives CASSPSELAKNIQYF.

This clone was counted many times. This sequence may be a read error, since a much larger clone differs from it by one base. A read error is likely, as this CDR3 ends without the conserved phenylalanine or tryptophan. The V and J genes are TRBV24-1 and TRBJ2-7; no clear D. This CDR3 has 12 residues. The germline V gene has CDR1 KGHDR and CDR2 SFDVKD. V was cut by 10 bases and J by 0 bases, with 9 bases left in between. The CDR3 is CATSPGSYEQYL. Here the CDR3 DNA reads TGTGCCACATCCCCCGGCTCCTACGAGCAGTACCTC.

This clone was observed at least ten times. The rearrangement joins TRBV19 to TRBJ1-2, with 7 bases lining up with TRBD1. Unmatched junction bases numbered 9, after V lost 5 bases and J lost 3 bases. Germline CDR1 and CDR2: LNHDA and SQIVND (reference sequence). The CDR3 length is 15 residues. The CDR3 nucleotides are TGTGCCAGTAGTCGCATACAGGGGCGCGACTATGGCTACACCTTC. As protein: CASSRIQGRDYGYTF.

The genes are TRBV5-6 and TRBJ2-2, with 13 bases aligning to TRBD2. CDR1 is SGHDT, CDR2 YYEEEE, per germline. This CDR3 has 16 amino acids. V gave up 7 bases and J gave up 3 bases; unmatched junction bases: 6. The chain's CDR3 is CASGSGLAGDTGELFF. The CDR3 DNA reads TGTGCCAGCGGCTCAGGACTAGCGGGAGACACCGGGGAGCTGTTTTTT.

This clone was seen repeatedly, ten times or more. As DNA, the CDR3 is TGCAGCGCCCAAACGACAGGGGACAATGAGCAGTTCTTC. Its protein product is CSAQTTGDNEQFF. The chain combines TRBV29-1 with TRBJ2-1, with 8 bases identical to TRBD1. V lost 7 bases and J lost 5; bases outside the gene matches: 7. CDR1 and CDR2 from the germline V gene are SQVTM and ANQGSEA. This CDR3 spans 13 amino acids.

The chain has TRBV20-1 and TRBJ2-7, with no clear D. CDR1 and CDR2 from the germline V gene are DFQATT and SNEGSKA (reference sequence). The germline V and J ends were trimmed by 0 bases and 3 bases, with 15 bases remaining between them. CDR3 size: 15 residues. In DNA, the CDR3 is TGCAGTGCTAGAGATACGGGCAGGCCAGACTACGAGCAGTACTTC. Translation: CSARDTGRPDYEQYF.

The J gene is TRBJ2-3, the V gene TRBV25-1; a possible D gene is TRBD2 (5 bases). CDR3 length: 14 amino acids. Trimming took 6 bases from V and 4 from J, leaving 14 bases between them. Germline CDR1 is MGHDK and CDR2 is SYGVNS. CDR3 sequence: CASSLGLVPDTQYF. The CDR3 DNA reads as TGTGCCAGCAGCCTCGGACTTGTCCCAGATACGCAGTATTTT.

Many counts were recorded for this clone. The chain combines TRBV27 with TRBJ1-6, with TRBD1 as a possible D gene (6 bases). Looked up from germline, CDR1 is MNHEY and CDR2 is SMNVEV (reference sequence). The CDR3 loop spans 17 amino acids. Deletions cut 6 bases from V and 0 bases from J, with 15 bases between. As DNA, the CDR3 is TGTGCCAGCAGATCGAAGGGGGTCCGCTCCTATAATTCACCCCTCCACTTT. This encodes CASRSKGVRSYNSPLHF.

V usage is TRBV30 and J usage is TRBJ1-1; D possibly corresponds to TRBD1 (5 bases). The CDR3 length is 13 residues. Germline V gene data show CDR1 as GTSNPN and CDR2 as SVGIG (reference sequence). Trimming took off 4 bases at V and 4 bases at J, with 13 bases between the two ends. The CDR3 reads CAWTELRGTEAFF. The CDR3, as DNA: TGTGCCTGGACCGAATTAAGGGGCACTGAAGCTTTCTTT.

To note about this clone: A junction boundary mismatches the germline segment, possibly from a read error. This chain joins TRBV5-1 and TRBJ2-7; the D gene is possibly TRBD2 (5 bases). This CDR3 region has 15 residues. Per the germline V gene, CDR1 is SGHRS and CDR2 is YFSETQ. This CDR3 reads CASSLSEGPAYEQYF. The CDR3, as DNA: TGTGCCAGCAGCTTAAGCGAGGGCCCCGCCTACGAGCAGTACTTC. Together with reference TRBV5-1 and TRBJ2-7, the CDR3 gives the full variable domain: KAGVTQTPRYLIKTRGQQVTLSCSPISGHRSVSWYQQTPGQGLQFLFEYFSETQRNKGNFPGRFSGRQFSNSRSEMNVSTLELGDSALYLCASSLSEGPAYEQYFGPGTRLTVT.

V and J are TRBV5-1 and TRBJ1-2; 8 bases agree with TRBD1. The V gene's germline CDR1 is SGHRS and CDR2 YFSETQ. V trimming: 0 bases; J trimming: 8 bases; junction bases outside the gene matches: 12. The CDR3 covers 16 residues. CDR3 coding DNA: TGCGCCAGCAGCTTGGGGGGAGGACAGGGCGTTCGGGGCTACACCTTC. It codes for CASSLGGGQGVRGYTF.

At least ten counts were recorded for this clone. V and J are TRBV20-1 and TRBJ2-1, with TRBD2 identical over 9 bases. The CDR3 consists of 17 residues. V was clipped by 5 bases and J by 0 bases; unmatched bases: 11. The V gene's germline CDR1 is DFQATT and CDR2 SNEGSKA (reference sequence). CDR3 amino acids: CSASPRLAASSYNEQFF. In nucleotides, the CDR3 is TGCAGTGCTTCTCCCCGACTAGCGGCTAGCTCCTACAATGAGCAGTTCTTC.

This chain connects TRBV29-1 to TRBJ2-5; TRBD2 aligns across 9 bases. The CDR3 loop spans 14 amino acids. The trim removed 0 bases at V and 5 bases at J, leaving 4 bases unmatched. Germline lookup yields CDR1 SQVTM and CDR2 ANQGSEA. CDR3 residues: CSVEDSGSGETQYF. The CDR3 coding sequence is TGCAGCGTTGAAGATAGCGGGAGTGGCGAGACCCAGTACTTC. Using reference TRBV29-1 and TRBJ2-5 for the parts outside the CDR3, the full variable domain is SAVISQKPSRDICQRGTSLTIQCQVDSQVTMMFWYRQQPGQSLTLIATANQGSEATYESGFVIDKFPISRPNLTFSTLTVSNMSPEDSSIYLCSVEDSGSGETQYFGPGTRLLVL.

The CDR3 DNA follows: TGTGCCAGCCCCTTAGACTTTGGAGGCACTGAAGCTTTCTTT. This encodes CASPLDFGGTEAFF. The chain couples TRBV6-1 to TRBJ1-1; D unclear. There are 14 residues in the CDR3. The V end lost 8 bases, the J end lost 4 bases, and 17 bases lay between the germline ends. The germline CDR1 and CDR2 sequences are MNHNS and SASEGT.

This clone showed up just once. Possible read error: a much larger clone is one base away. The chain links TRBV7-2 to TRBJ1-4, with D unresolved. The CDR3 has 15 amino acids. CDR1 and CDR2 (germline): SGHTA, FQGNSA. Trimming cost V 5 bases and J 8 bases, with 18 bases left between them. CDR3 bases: TGTGCCAGCAGCCTATCCTTGGGTAGGAGGGAAAAACTGTTTTTT. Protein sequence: CASSLSLGRREKLFF.

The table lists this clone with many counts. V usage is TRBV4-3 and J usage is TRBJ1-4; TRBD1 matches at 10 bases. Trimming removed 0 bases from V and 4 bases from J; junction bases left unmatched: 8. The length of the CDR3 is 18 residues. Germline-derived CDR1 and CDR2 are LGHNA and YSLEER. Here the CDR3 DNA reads TGCGCCAGCAGCCAAGATCTCGATGGGGACAGGGGTAATGAAAAACTGTTTTTT. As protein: CASSQDLDGDRGNEKLFF.

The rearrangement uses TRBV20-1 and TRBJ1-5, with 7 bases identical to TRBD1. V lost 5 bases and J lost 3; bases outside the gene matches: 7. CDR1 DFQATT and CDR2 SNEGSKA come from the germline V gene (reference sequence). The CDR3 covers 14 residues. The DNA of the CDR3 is TGCAGTGCTCATCCCGGACAGGTCAATCAGCCCCAGCATTTT. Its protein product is CSAHPGQVNQPQHF.

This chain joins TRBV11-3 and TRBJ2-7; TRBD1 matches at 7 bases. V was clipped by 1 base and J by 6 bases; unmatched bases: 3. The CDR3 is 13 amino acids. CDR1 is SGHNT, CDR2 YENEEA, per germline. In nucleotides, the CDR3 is TGTGCCAGCAGCTTAGTCCCAGGGGGCGAGCAGTACTTC. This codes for CASSLVPGGEQYF.

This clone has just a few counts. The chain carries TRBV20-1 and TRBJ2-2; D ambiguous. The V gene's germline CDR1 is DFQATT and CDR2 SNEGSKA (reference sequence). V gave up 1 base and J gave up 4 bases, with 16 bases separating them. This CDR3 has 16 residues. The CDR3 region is CSARVGVVSLTGELFF. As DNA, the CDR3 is TGCAGTGCTAGAGTTGGGGTAGTCAGTCTCACCGGGGAGCTGTTTTTT.

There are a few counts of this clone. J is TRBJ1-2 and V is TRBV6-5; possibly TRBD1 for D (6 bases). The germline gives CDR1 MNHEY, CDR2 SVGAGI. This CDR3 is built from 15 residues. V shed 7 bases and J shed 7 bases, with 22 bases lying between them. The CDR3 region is CASISLTGHTGGYTF. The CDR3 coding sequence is TGTGCCAGCATTTCTTTGACAGGCCACACCGGTGGCTACACCTTC.

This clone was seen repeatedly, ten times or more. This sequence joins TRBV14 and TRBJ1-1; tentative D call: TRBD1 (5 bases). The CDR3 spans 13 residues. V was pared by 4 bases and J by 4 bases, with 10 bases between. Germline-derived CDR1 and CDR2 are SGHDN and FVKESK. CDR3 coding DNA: TGTGCCAGCAGCCCGGGGGTAGGCACTGAAGCTTTCTTT. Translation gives CASSPGVGTEAFF.

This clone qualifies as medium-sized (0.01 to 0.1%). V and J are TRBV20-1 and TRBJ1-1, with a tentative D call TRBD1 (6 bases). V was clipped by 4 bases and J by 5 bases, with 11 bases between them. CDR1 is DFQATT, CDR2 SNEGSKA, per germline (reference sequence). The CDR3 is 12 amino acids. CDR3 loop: CSATRGETEAFF. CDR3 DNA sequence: TGCAGTGCTACCAGGGGAGAGACTGAAGCTTTCTTT.

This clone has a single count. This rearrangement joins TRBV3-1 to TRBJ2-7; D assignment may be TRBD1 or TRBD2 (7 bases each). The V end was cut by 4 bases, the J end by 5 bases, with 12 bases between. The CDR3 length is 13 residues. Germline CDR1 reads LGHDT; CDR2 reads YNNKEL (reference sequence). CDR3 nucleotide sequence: TGTGCCAGCAGCCGGGAGGGGGCGAACGAGCAGTACTTC. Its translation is CASSREGANEQYF.

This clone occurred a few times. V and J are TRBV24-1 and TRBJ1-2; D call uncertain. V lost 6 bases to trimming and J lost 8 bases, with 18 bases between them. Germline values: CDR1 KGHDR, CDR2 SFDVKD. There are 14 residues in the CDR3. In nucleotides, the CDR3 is TGTGCCACCAGTCCTAGTACGGTGACAAAGGGCTACACCTTC. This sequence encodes CATSPSTVTKGYTF.

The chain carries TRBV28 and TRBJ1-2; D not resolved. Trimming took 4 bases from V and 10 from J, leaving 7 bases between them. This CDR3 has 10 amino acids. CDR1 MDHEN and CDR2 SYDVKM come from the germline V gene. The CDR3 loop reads CASSSEDYTF. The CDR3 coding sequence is TGTGCCAGCAGTTCAGAGGACTACACCTTC.

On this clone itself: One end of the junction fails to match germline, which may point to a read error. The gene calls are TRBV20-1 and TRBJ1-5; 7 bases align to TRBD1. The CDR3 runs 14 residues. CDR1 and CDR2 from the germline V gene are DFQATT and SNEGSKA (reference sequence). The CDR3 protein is CSARVGKRGQHQHF. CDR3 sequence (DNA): TGCAGTGCTAGAGTCGGCAAGCGGGGACAGCACCAGCATTTT.

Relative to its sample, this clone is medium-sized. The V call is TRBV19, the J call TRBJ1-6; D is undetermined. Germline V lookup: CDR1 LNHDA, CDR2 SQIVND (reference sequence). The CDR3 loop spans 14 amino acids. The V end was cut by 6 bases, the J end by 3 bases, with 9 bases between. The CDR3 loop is CASSRGDYNSPLHF. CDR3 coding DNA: TGTGCCAGTAGCAGAGGCGACTATAATTCACCCCTCCACTTT.